Reported below is one TCR beta chain. Its binding antigen is unknown. Base qualities are not at hand, and no much larger clone is one base apart. This specimen's time point label, per the study, means: blood sample drawn before combined kidney and bone marrow transplant. Thawed PBMCs were FACS-sorted into unstimulated Tregs (CD4+CD25+CD127-), CD4+ non-Tregs (CD4+CD25-), CD4 cells and CD8 cells. Thawed PBMCs were rested overnight at 37 degrees C with approximately 200 IU/ml IL-2 before Treg sorting. The patients were a handful of recipients of combined kidney and bone marrow transplants from the ITN036ST trial, and samples were available only for these trial subjects. Healthy control blood was processed to PBMCs by Ficoll density gradient and cryopreserved, and patient PBMCs were collected before and after transplant. These data belong to a study of Tregs in tolerant kidney transplant recipients (dated by TCRdb to the late 2010s). General notes on the study: Transplants used related donors with nonmyeloablative bone marrow transplantation; mixed chimerism was transient in the human trials. Before combined kidney and bone marrow transplantation, this study identified donor-specific regulatory T cells using TCRbeta sequencing and then followed those same cells after transplant. The study at large found these results: For some patients, the PCR primers changed as time went on, which meant samples from those patients could not be compared with one another at the nucleotide level. The most biologically relevant and donor-specific TCRbeta repertoire appeared to be identified by expanding Tregs with activated donor B cells. The study was limited by small patient numbers, and the findings need validation in larger populations and under other immunosuppression protocols. Biological reproducibility was not directly assessed, although technical replication error appeared to be minimal. In tolerant patients, the expansion of donor-specific Tregs was greater than global Treg expansion, suggesting that the expansion was antigen-driven rather than nonspecific.

V is shortened by 5 bases, J by 1 base, and the region joining them spans 17 bases. Taken from cysteine to phenylalanine, the CDR3 has 16 residues. The only DNA kept is the CDR3, 48 bases in frame from the first base. CDR1 MDHEN and CDR2 SYDVKM are derived from the germline V gene. For TCRbeta CDR3 sequencing, genomic DNA from the sorted cells was extracted using the QIAGEN DNeasy Blood and Tissue Kit. High-throughput TCRbeta CDR3 sequencing was carried out commercially through immunoSEQ, with PCR amplification with bias correction and internal controls included. On the authors' methods: Unique productive TCRbeta sequences were defined by CDR3 nucleotide sequence where primers matched, otherwise by CDR3 amino acid sequence with Vbeta and Jbeta genes. As a correction for sorting error, sequences shared between sorted populations at a frequency ratio of 2:1 or less were discarded, and the remaining shared sequences were assigned to the higher population. A sequence counted as donor-reactive if, in CFSE-low cells, the sequence had a frequency of at least 0.01% and was expanded at least 5-fold compared with unstimulated cells. Jensen-Shannon divergence, calculated on the top 100 TCRbeta sequences ranked by frequency, was used to quantify repertoire divergence. For any sample with multiple sequencing runs, sorting error was corrected in each run separately before the runs were pooled. As stored in TCRdb, this immuneACCESS dataset retains in-frame rearrangements with V and J assigned. A fraction of the clones does not appear; measured against another copy, unresolved V genes explain less than half of the discrepancy, and the remainder lacks a known reason. V, J and clone size reflect that table, while D and trimming were determined from the DNA. This sample is represented by roughly 80,000 clones; 80% to 95% of them were singletons. The top ten clones comprise about 0.3% of the sample.

The sequence joins TRBV28 to TRBJ1-1; the D gene lacks a confident call. The receptor was isolated from a human donor who received a combined kidney and bone marrow transplant. Sequences were derived from Tregs from blood, sampled before the transplant. DNA sequence: TGTGCCAGCAGTCCGACGGACCTAAGTGGGAACACTGAAGCTTTCTTT. Translated, it gives CASSPTDLSGNTEAFF.